The next 31 T cell receptor beta chains were all read from a single sample in a study of CD8 T cells in ankylosing spondylitis. TCRdb processed the 5' RACE reads anew with MiXCR; each CDR3 protein has one entry. The sample lists 200,000 to 250,000 distinct CDR3 sequences, about 10% occurring once. Specimen: blood, either unsorted or a sorted T cell fraction (not recorded which). The receptors here all came from a male donor with ankylosing spondylitis or in good health (not recorded which).

This clonotype appeared many times. The gene calls are TRBV12-3 or TRBV12-4 and TRBJ1-1; TRBD1 matches 9 bases. The CDR3 spans 15 residues. With V trimmed by 9 bases and J by 4 bases, 12 bases remained unmatched. The CDR3 loop is CASTNSWTGVTEAFF. CDR3 nucleotides: TGTGCCAGTACTAATTCCTGGACAGGGGTCACTGAAGCTTTCTTT.

The chain carries TRBV19 and TRBJ1-2; tentatively, D is TRBD1 (6 bases). CDR3 length: 15 amino acids. With 9 bases removed from V and 2 bases from J, the gap between germline ends came to 19 bases. Germline loops: CDR1 LNHDA, CDR2 SQIVND (reference sequence). CDR3 sequence reads: CASQYVQGGNYGYTF. As DNA, the CDR3 is TGTGCCAGCCAGTACGTACAGGGCGGAAACTATGGCTACACCTTC.

The chain is built from TRBV6-6 and TRBJ2-4, with a weak D call TRBD1 (6 bases). This CDR3 spans 13 amino acids. Germline values: CDR1 MNHNY, CDR2 SVGAGI (reference sequence). V was pared by 5 bases and J by 6 bases, with 11 bases between. CDR3 nucleotide sequence: TGTGCCAGCAGTGCCGGGACAAGAAACATTCAGTACTTC. Protein product: CASSAGTRNIQYF.

A remark on this clonotype: This may stem from a read error, because a much larger clone lies one nucleotide away. The gene calls are TRBV25-1 and TRBJ2-2; no definite D call. The germline V gene encodes CDR1 MGHDK and CDR2 SYGVNS. The CDR3 covers 11 residues. CDR3 in amino acids: CASQHTRELFF. The DNA of the CDR3 is TGTGCCAGTCAACACACCAGGGAGCTGTTTTTT.

The sample holds many counts of this clonotype. This chain joins TRBV20-1 and TRBJ2-7; 8 positions agree with TRBD2. Germline CDR1 is DFQATT and CDR2 is SNEGSKA (reference sequence). This CDR3 region has 13 residues. J was trimmed by 2 bases and V by 6 bases; bases with no gene match: 6. The CDR3 region is CSAQAGEPYEQYF. CDR3 coding DNA: TGCAGTGCCCAAGCGGGAGAACCCTACGAGCAGTACTTC.

This clonotype was seen many times. The J gene is TRBJ2-7, the V gene TRBV7-3; no firm D call. Germline values: CDR1 SGHTA, CDR2 FQGTGA. The CDR3 contains 13 residues. V lost 3 bases and J 3 bases, leaving 9 bases between the germline ends. The CDR3 coding sequence is TGTGCCAGCAGCTTCGACCACAGCTACGAGCAGTACTTC. The encoded protein is CASSFDHSYEQYF.

This clonotype has more than one count but fewer than ten. The gene calls are TRBV7-2 and TRBJ2-7; the D is unclear. The CDR3 has 15 residues. CDR1 is SGHTA and CDR2 is FQGNSA in the germline V gene. The V end lost 1 base, the J end lost 2 bases, and 12 bases lay between the germline ends. CDR3 sequence reads: CASSLGRVTTYEQYF. CDR3 DNA sequence: TGTGCCAGCAGCTTAGGCCGAGTTACTACCTACGAGCAGTACTTC. Based on the CDR3 plus reference TRBV7-2 and TRBJ2-7, the full variable domain is GAGVSQSPSNKVTEKGKDVELRCDPISGHTALYWYRQSLGQGLEFLIYFQGNSAPDKSGLPSDRFSAERTGGSVSTLTIQRTQQEDSAVYLCASSLGRVTTYEQYFGPGTRLTVT.

Ten or more counts support this clonotype. V is TRBV12-3 or TRBV12-4 and J is TRBJ1-2, with no clear D. The V end lost 2 bases, the J end lost 8 bases, and 12 bases lay between the germline ends. The CDR3 is 13 residues long. CDR3 residues: CASSLITTDGYTF. The CDR3 DNA reads as TGTGCCAGCAGTTTAATCACCACGGACGGCTACACCTTC.

This clonotype was counted many times. CDR3 nucleotide sequence: TGCGCCAGCAGCTTCGAGGTGGGGGGGCTAAGCTATGGCTACACCTTC. Protein product: CASSFEVGGLSYGYTF. The chain employs TRBV5-1 and TRBJ1-2; D may be TRBD1 (6 bases). There are 16 residues in the CDR3. CDR1 and CDR2 from the germline V gene are SGHRS and YFSETQ. Trimming pared 2 bases from V and 4 bases from J, leaving 18 bases between.

V usage is TRBV29-1 and J usage is TRBJ2-3; D gene unclear. The CDR3 consists of 12 residues. Trimming shortened V by 6 bases and J by 2 bases, and 9 bases separated the two germline ends. The germline CDR1 and CDR2 sequences are SQVTM and ANQGSEA. As DNA, the CDR3 is TGCAGCGTCGGACCCTCCACAGATACGCAGTATTTT. Translating it yields CSVGPSTDTQYF.

This clonotype was recorded many times. The chain carries TRBV5-1 and TRBJ2-2; either TRBD1 or TRBD2 may supply D (5 bases each). Germline CDR1 reads SGHRS; CDR2 reads YFSETQ. V lost 2 bases to trimming and J lost 2 bases, with 16 bases between them. The CDR3 is 17 amino acids. The CDR3 DNA sequence: TGCGCCAGCAGCTTCCCCGGGACGGTATACAACACCGGGGAGCTGTTTTTT. Residues: CASSFPGTVYNTGELFF. The whole variable domain, remainder taken from reference TRBV5-1 and TRBJ2-2, is KAGVTQTPRYLIKTRGQQVTLSCSPISGHRSVSWYQQTPGQGLQFLFEYFSETQRNKGNFPGRFSGRQFSNSRSEMNVSTLELGDSALYLCASSFPGTVYNTGELFFGEGSRLTVL.

At least ten counts were recorded for this clonotype. This chain connects TRBV15 to TRBJ2-7, with 8 nucleotides matching TRBD1. J lost 3 bases, V lost 0 bases, and 4 bases had no gene match. Germline V gene lookup returns CDR1 LNHNV and CDR2 YYDKDF (reference sequence). The CDR3 extends over 15 amino acids. The CDR3 loop is CATSREDRVDYEQYF. The CDR3 DNA reads as TGTGCCACCAGCAGAGAGGACAGGGTCGACTACGAGCAGTACTTC.

To note about this clonotype: A read error may explain this, as a much larger clone is one base away. The chain joins TRBV5-1 to TRBJ2-5, with D possibly being TRBD1 (5 bases). The CDR3 runs to 15 residues. V gave up 5 bases and J gave up 0 bases, with 14 bases separating them. Per the germline V gene, CDR1 is SGHRS and CDR2 is YFSETQ. DNA for the CDR3: TGCGCCAGCAGATGGACCCAGGGCTACCAAGAGACCCAGTACTTC. It yields the protein CASRWTQGYQETQYF.

The chain couples TRBV7-9 to TRBJ1-2, with a weak D call TRBD1 (5 bases). The CDR3 runs 14 residues. V lost 4 bases to trimming and J lost 3 bases, with 12 bases between them. Germline CDR1 and CDR2: SEHNR and FQNEAQ (reference sequence). Written as DNA, the CDR3 is TGTGCCAGCAGCTCGATACAGGAGTACTATGGCTACACCTTC. As protein: CASSSIQEYYGYTF.

This clonotype was picked up a small number of times. The chain's CDR3 is CASTLADYEQYF. The CDR3 DNA reads TGTGCCAGCACACTAGCGGACTACGAGCAGTACTTC. The chain is built from TRBV2 and TRBJ2-7; 8 bases align to TRBD2. There are 12 residues in the CDR3. V trimming: 7 bases; J trimming: 3 bases; junction bases outside the gene matches: 2. Germline CDR1 reads SNHLY; CDR2 reads FYNNEI.

The table lists this clonotype with many counts. The chain has TRBV5-1 and TRBJ1-1, with D possibly matching TRBD1 (6 bases). Germline V lookup: CDR1 SGHRS, CDR2 YFSETQ. The CDR3 is made up of 17 amino acids. Trimming removed 5 bases from V and 1 base from J, with 21 bases in between. CDR3 bases: TGCGCCAGCAGTCCGATGGGGGGCGGCCTAAAGAACACTGAAGCTTTCTTT. Its protein product is CASSPMGGGLKNTEAFF.

This clonotype was counted at least ten times. The chain is built from TRBV20-1 and TRBJ1-3; no firm D call. The germline CDR1 and CDR2 sequences are DFQATT and SNEGSKA (reference sequence). The germline V and J ends were trimmed by 5 bases and 2 bases, with 19 bases remaining between them. The CDR3 loop spans 16 amino acids. The CDR3 DNA sequence: TGCAGTGCTCCAAAAGTAGGTCAGGAAACTGGAAACACCATATATTTT. It specifies CSAPKVGQETGNTIYF.

The CDR3 DNA is TGTGCCAGCAGTTTACCGGGACAGGGGTTCCTGAACGCGCAGTACTTC. It translates to CASSLPGQGFLNAQYF. The J gene is TRBJ2-7, the V gene TRBV28; 10 bases align to TRBD1. The CDR3 runs to 16 residues. The germline gives CDR1 MDHEN, CDR2 SYDVKM. Trimming took 2 bases from V and 9 from J; bases not matched to a gene: 13. The full variable domain, its missing parts supplied by reference TRBV28 and TRBJ2-7, is DVKVTQSSRYLVKRTGEKVFLECVQDMDHENMFWYRQDPGLGLRLIYFSYDVKMKEKGDIPEGYSVSREKKERFSLILESASTNQTSMYLCASSLPGQGFLNAQYFGPGTRLTVT.

Worth noting for this clonotype: A much larger clone differs from this one at a single base, so this may be a read error. The chain is built from TRBV12-3 or TRBV12-4 and TRBJ2-1; tentative D call: TRBD2 (6 bases). The CDR3 spans 13 residues. The CDR3 region has the DNA TGTGCCAGCGCGCGGGACCGGTACAATGGGCAGTTCTTC. The encoded protein is CASARDRYNGQFF.

Ten or more counts support this clonotype. V and J are TRBV20-1 and TRBJ2-1, with a possible D match to TRBD2 (6 bases). The CDR3 loop spans 18 amino acids. The germline V gene has CDR1 DFQATT and CDR2 SNEGSKA (reference sequence). The V end lost 6 bases, the J end lost 0 bases, and 24 bases lay between the germline ends. The chain's CDR3 is CSAVTNLAFRSSYNEQFF. CDR3 DNA: TGCAGTGCCGTCACAAATCTAGCGTTTAGGAGCTCCTACAATGAGCAGTTCTTC.

The genes are TRBV29-1 and TRBJ2-6, with D perhaps TRBD2 (5 bases). Trimming removed 6 bases at V and 4 bases at J, with 10 bases between. CDR1 is SQVTM, CDR2 ANQGSEA, per germline. The CDR3 is 13 residues long. DNA of the CDR3: TGCAGCGTGGAGGCCTTCGGGGCCAACGTCCTGACTTTC. It translates to CSVEAFGANVLTF.

This clonotype showed up many times. V and J are TRBV20-1 and TRBJ2-1, with 16 bases identical to TRBD2. With V trimmed by 3 bases and J by 8 bases, 7 bases remained unmatched. This CDR3 has 16 amino acids. CDR1 is DFQATT and CDR2 is SNEGSKA in the germline V gene (reference sequence). CDR3 sequence reads: CSASGTSGRANDEQFF. CDR3 sequence (DNA): TGCAGTGCTAGTGGGACTAGCGGGAGGGCCAACGATGAGCAGTTCTTC.

This clonotype was picked up many times. The V and J genes are TRBV25-1 and TRBJ1-2; 12 positions agree with TRBD1. The trim removed 7 bases at V and 8 bases at J, leaving 11 bases unmatched. Germline V lookup: CDR1 MGHDK, CDR2 SYGVNS. The CDR3 runs 15 residues. The CDR3, as DNA: TGTGCCAGCAACCACCGGGACAGGGGGCGACACGGCTACACCTTC. It translates to CASNHRDRGRHGYTF.

On this clonotype: The conserved phenylalanine or tryptophan is not found at the CDR3 terminus, so this likely reflects a read error. The V and J genes are TRBV15 and TRBJ2-1; no definite D call. V gave up 1 base and J gave up 7 bases, with 5 bases separating them. The CDR3 runs 12 residues. The germline CDR1 and CDR2 sequences are LNHNV and YYDKDF (reference sequence). The CDR3 nucleotides are TGTGCCACCAGCAGAGTAAGGAATGAGCAGTTCTCC. Translated: CATSRVRNEQFS.

This clonotype has more than one count but fewer than ten. The chain uses TRBV4-1 and TRBJ1-3, with unresolved D. This CDR3 region has 14 residues. Deletions cut 0 bases from V and 5 bases from J, with 8 bases between. Germline CDR1 and CDR2: MGHRA and YSYEKL. The CDR3 loop is CASSQDSRRNTIYF. For the CDR3, the DNA is TGCGCCAGCAGCCAAGATAGCAGACGAAACACCATATATTTT.

This clonotype was found a few times. J is TRBJ2-5 and V is TRBV13, with D possibly TRBD2 on 7 matching bases. This CDR3 comprises 16 residues. Per the germline V gene, CDR1 is PRHDT and CDR2 is FYEKMQ (reference sequence). Trimming removed 5 bases from V and 3 bases from J, with 19 bases in between. This CDR3 is CASSPPGGHRKETQYF. The CDR3 nucleotides are TGTGCCAGCAGCCCCCCCGGGGGGCATCGGAAAGAGACCCAGTACTTC. Looking up the rest from reference TRBV13 and TRBJ2-5 gives the full variable domain: AAGVIQSPRHLIKEKRETATLKCYPIPRHDTVYWYQQGPGQDPQFLISFYEKMQSDKGSIPDRFSAQQFSDYHSELNMSSLELGDSALYFCASSPPGGHRKETQYFGPGTRLLVL.

This clonotype was observed a handful of times. A read error may account for a junction end that differs from germline. This sequence joins TRBV2 and TRBJ2-7; TRBD1 matches 8 bases. CDR1 and CDR2 from the germline V gene are SNHLY and FYNNEI. The CDR3 is 14 residues long. CDR3 sequence (DNA): TGTGCCAGCAGGGAAGACAGGGGCCCCTACGAGCAGTACTTC. Translation gives CASREDRGPYEQYF.

The chain links TRBV9 to TRBJ2-2, with 7 bases identical to TRBD2. The V gene end was trimmed by 3 bases and the J gene end by 4 bases; junction bases not matched to a gene: 6. The CDR3 length is 15 residues. Germline CDR1 SGDLS, CDR2 YYNGEE. CDR3 region: CASSDGAGITGELFF. In DNA, the CDR3 is TGTGCCAGCAGCGACGGAGCGGGAATCACCGGGGAGCTGTTTTTT.

This clonotype was counted at least ten times. This chain connects TRBV15 to TRBJ2-5; weak D call: TRBD1 (6 bases). Germline V gene sequence: CDR1 LNHNV, CDR2 YYDKDF (reference sequence). The CDR3 spans 13 residues. The CDR3 reads CATQGGPQETQYF. CDR3 nucleotide sequence: TGTGCTACTCAAGGGGGTCCTCAAGAGACCCAGTACTTC. Complete variable domain (other parts from reference TRBV15 and TRBJ2-5): DAMVIQNPRYQVTQFGKPVTLSCSQTLNHNVMYWYQQKSSQAPKLLFHYYDKDFNNEADTPDNFQSRRPNTSFCFLDIRSPGLGDTAMYLCATQGGPQETQYFGPGTRLLVL.

As regards this clonotype: This may be a read error: a much more frequent sequence differs by one nucleotide. The V call is TRBV5-1, the J call TRBJ1-2; TRBD1 matches 8 bases. Per the germline V gene, CDR1 is SGHRS and CDR2 is YFSETQ. V was clipped by 5 bases and J by 7 bases; unmatched bases: 10. The CDR3 runs to 14 residues. For the CDR3, the DNA is TGCGCCAGCAGTCCGTCGGGACAGGAGCCTGGCTACACCTTC. Its protein is CASSPSGQEPGYTF.

V is TRBV28 and J is TRBJ2-3; 13 bases agree with TRBD2. V was clipped by 5 bases and J by 5 bases; unmatched bases: 19. CDR1 is MDHEN and CDR2 is SYDVKM in the germline V gene. The CDR3 has 20 amino acids. The CDR3 DNA reads TGTGCCAGCAGTCCAAGTGGTGTTTCTGGACTAGCGGGAGTAGGAGATACGCAGTATTTT. As protein: CASSPSGVSGLAGVGDTQYF.